What follows is one TCR beta chain and its context. Assignments of participants to cohorts depended upon their own reported clinical history. The record originates from a study of blood T cell repertoires in COVID-19. Study-wide background: There were acute and convalescent COVID-19 samples, and they came from the United States, Italy and Spain. PBMCs, B-cell-depleted T cells, or T cells were the source of the cDNA or gDNA that made up the material.

Trimming cost V 1 base and J 1 base; bases outside gene matches: 3. CDR1 and CDR2 (germline): SEHNR, FQNEAQ (reference sequence). This CDR3 region has 17 residues. Data came from immunoSEQ multiplex PCR; TCRdb stores just in-frame clones and leaves some out. The sample yields over 250,000 clones, 88% seen once. The rearrangement joins TRBV7-9 to TRBJ1-3, with TRBD1 identical over 11 bases. Sample: PBMCs or T cells enriched from blood (not recorded which). The receptor was isolated from a woman between 50 and 59 years old who had recovered from COVID-19. This chain's CDR3 is CASSLDGTGGSGNTIYF. CDR3 in DNA: TGTGCCAGCAGCTTAGATGGGACAGGGGGATCTGGAAACACCATATATTTT.